This T cell receptor beta chain emerged from a study of T cell responses to AZD1222 COVID-19 vaccine (dated by TCRdb to the early 2020s). With regard to the full study: A total of 230 or so trial participants underwent TCR sequencing, of whom about 200 received two doses of AZD1222 and some 25 received two doses of the MenACWY control vaccine. Trial participants were enrolled into age subgroups of 18-55, 56-69 and 70-plus years, which contained about 150, 28 and 57 TCR-sequenced participants, respectively.

Sample time point, as interpreted from the label and publication: about 28 days (+/-7) after the second vaccine dose. AZD1222 recipients given second doses at about 4 weeks or at about 12 weeks were pooled, since spike-specific TCR depth and breadth were not found to differ between the two schedules. Vaccinee samples came from UK trials COV001 and COV002, including a single-blind randomized controlled phase 2/3 trial of AZD1222 (ChAdOx1 nCoV-19) in healthy adults. For TCRbeta chain sequencing, PBMC samples from trial participants were taken at day 0 and at day 28 after the second dose. Study-level results and caveats: Because no day 14 peak-response samples were available, repertoires were characterized only after the peak T cell response. Only five to seven AZD1222 recipients were SARS-CoV-2 seropositive at baseline, limiting conclusions about previously exposed vaccinees. In the small 56-69-year group, the increase in depth fell short of significance, most likely because of low power. Reportedly, close to half of the unique spike-specific TCRs recognized epitopes lying outside the regions that are mutated in the B.1.351 and B.1.1.7 variants. Participants were mostly white British, with more females than males. The authors suggested clonal diversity may have been underestimated. The whole spike protein was spanned by vaccine-associated CD4 TCRs, and dominant responses were seen in regions 160-218 and 743-854. Spike-specific TCR breadth and depth rose significantly after two AZD1222 doses compared with day 0 and with MenACWY recipients.

Notes on this clone: What this receptor recognizes is not known. Relative to the germline gene, one junction end is altered; a read error may explain this.

The CDR3 regions of human TCRbeta chains were analyzed by immunosequencing. The authors' pipeline ran thus. TCRs in the repertoires were compared against a reference library of SARS-CoV-2-specific TCRs that had been generated with the MIRA antigen-specificity platform. Breadth was defined as the fraction of unique TCRs that were SARS-CoV-2-associated, and depth was defined as the fraction of total T cells that were SARS-CoV-2-associated. Using the MIRA data, each spike-specific TCR was mapped to the spike region that the TCR reacts to and placed in a CD4 or CD8 class. Log10-transformed breadth and depth values were compared by one-way ANOVA with Sidak's multiple comparisons tests. TCRdb limited this immuneACCESS table to in-frame rearrangements with V and J called. A share of clones is missing; checked studies link under half to unresolved V genes, and the rest is unexplained. That table is the source of V, J and clone size, and D and trimming were worked out from the DNA. The sample includes 120,000 or so clones, with roughly 84% observed a single time. Jointly, the top ten make up about 25% of the sample.

The CDR1 and CDR2 encoded by the germline V gene are MNHEY and SVGAGI. The CDR3 sequence holds 14 residues, the cysteine and tryptophan included. The sequence is cut down to CDR3 DNA, 42 bases in frame from base 1. The sequence joins TRBV6-5 to TRBJ1-1, with TRBD1 tentatively as D gene (6 bases match). The input for sequencing was peripheral blood, taken 28 days after the second AZD1222 dose. The origin of this receptor is an adult who received the AZD1222 COVID-19 vaccine. The CDR3 loop reads CASSYSGLDRRGLW. In nucleotide form, the sequence is TGTGCCAGCAGTTACTCGGGCCTCGACAGGCGGGGCCTTTGG.